This T cell receptor beta chain was observed in a study of T cell responses to AZD1222 COVID-19 vaccine. About the study: Second-dose groups at about 4 or about 12 weeks were pooled.

As regards this clone: Its antigen is currently unknown.

Trimming at V came to 6 bases and at J to 1 base, leaving 7 bases not matched to a gene. The CDR3 extends over 16 amino acids. In germline, CDR1 is SNHLY, CDR2 FYNNEI. Using immunoSEQ multiplex PCR, the repertoire was profiled, and TCRdb retains in-frame clones only, with some absent. Among 90,000 to 120,000 clones listed, approximately 91% were seen once. Study-level findings and limits: Donor demographics were predominantly white British with a female majority; clonal diversity may be underestimated.

The chain combines TRBV2 with TRBJ1-5; 9 bases fit TRBD1. The sample here was peripheral blood, taken on day 0 of AZD1222 vaccination. The sequence derives from an adult in good health. The CDR3 DNA reads as TGTGCCAGCAGGGCCATTGACAGGGGGAGCAATCAGCCCCAGCATTTT. Its translation is CASRAIDRGSNQPQHF.